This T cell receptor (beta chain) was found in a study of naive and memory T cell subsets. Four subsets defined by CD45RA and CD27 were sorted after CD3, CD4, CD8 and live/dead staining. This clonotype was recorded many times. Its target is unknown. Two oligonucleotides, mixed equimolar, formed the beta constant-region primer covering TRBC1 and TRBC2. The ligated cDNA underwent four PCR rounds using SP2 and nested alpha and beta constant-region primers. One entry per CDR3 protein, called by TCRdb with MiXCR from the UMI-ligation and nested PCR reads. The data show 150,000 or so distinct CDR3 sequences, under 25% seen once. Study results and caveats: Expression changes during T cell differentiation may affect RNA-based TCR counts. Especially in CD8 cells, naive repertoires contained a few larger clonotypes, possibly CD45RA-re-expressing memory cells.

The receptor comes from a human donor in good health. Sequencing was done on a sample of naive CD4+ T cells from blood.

The CDR3 loop reads CASSTEGGLAGGSFNEQFF. The CDR3 nucleotides read TGTGCCAGTAGCACGGAGGGTGGGCTAGCGGGAGGGAGCTTCAATGAGCAGTTCTTC. The chain has TRBV19 and TRBJ2-1; TRBD2 agrees at 12 bases. The ends lost 6 bases at V and 6 bases at J; junction bases unmatched: 18. The CDR3 spans 19 residues. Germline lookup yields CDR1 LNHDA and CDR2 SQIVND (reference sequence).